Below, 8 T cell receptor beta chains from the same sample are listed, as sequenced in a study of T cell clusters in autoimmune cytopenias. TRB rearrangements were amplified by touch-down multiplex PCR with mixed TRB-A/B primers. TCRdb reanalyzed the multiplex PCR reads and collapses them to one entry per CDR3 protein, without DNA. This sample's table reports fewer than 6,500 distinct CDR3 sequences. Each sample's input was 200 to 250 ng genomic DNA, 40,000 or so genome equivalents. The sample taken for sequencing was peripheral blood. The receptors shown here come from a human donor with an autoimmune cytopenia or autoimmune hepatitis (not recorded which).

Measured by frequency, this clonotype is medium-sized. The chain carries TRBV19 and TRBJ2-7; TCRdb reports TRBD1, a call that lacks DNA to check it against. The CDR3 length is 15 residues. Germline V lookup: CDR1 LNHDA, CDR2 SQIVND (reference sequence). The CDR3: CASSIGTGAPYEQYF.

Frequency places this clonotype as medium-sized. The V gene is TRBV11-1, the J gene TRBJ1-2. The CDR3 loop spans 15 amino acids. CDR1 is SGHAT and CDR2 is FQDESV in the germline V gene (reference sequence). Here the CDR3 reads CASSLGPGPQYGYTF.

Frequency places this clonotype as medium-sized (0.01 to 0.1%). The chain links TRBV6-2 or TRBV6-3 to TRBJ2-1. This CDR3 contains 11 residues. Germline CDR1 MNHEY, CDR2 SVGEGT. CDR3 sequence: CASGLGNEQFF.

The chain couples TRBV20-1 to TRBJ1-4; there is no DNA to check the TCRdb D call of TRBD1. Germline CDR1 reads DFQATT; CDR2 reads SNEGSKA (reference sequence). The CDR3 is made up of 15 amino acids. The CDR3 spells CSARGETGRNEKLFF.

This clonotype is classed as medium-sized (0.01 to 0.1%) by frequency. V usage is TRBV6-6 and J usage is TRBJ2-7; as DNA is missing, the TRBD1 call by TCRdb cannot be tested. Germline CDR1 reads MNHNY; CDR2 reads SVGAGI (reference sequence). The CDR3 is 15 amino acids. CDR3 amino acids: CASRPRTGGSYEQYF.

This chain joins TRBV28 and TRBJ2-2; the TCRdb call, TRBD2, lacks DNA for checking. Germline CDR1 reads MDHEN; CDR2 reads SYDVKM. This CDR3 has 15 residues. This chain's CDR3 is CASSASGSGTGELFF.

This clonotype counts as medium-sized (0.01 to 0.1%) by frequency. CDR3: CASSLGGAGGPVDEQFF. The chain uses TRBV5-5 and TRBJ2-1; the D gene TCRdb calls, TRBD2, cannot be checked with no DNA. CDR1 and CDR2 from the germline V gene are SGHKS and YYEKEE (reference sequence). The CDR3 extends over 17 amino acids.

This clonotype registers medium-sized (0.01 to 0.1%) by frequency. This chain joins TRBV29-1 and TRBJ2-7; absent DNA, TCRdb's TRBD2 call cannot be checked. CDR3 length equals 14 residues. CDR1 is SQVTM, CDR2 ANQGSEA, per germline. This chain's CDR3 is CSVESTSRPYEQYF.